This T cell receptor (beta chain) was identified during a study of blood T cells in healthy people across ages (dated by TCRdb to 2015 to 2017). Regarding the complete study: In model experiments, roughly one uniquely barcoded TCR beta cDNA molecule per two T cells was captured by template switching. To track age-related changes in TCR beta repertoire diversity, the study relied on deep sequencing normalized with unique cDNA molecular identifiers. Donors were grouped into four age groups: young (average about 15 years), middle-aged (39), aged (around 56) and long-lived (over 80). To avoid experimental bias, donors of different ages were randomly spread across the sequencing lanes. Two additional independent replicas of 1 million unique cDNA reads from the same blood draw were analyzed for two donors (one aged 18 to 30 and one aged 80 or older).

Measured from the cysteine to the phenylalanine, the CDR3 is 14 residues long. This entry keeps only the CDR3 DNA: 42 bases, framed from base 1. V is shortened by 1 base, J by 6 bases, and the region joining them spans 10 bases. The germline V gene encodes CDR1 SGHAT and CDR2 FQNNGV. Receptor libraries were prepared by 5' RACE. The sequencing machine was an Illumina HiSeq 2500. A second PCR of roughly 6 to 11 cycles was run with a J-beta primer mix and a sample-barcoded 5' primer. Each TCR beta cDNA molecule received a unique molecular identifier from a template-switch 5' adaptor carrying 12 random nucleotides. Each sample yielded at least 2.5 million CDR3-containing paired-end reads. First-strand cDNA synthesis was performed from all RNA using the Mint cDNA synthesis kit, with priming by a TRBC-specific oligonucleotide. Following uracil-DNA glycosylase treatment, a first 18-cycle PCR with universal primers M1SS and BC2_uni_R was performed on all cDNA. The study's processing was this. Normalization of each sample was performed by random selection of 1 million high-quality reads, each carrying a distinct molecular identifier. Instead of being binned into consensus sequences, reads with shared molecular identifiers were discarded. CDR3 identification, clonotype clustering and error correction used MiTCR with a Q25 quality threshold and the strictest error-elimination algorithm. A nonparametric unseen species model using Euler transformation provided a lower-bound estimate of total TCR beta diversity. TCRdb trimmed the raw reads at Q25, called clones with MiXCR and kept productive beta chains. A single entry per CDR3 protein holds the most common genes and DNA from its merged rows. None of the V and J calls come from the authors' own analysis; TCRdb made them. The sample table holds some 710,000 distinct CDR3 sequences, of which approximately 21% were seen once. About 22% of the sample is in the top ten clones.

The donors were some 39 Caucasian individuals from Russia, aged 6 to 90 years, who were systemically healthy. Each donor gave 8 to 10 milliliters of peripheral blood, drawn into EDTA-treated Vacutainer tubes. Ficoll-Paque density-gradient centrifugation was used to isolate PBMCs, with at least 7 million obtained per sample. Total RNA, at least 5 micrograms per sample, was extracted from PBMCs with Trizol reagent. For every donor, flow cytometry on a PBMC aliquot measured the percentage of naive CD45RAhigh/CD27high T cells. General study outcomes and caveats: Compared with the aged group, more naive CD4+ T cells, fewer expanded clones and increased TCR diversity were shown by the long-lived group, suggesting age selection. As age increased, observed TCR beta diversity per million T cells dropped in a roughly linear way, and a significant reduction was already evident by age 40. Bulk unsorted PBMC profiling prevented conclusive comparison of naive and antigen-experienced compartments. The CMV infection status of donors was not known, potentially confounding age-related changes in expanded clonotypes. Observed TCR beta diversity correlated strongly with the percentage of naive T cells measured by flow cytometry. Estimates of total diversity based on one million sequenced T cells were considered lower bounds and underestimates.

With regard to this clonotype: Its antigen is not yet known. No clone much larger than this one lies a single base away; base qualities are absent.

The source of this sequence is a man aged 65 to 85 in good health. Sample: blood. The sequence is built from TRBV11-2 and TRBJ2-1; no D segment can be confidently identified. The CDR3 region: CASSLVPVVNEQFF. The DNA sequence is TGTGCCAGCAGCTTAGTCCCAGTGGTCAATGAGCAGTTCTTC.